The 27 T cell receptor beta chains below come from one sample, sequenced in a study of CD8 T cells in ankylosing spondylitis. Overall study results and limits: There was a TCR beta motif, made of roughly eight highly homologous variants, that appeared characteristic of ankylosing spondylitis blood.

Their target antigens are unknown. TCRdb reprocessed the 5' RACE reads with MiXCR, giving one entry per CDR3 protein. The sample lists 800,000 to 900,000 distinct CDR3 sequences, approximately 10% seen once, with just over 0.5% in the top ten. The sequenced sample was blood, either unsorted or a sorted T cell fraction (not recorded which). These receptors were obtained from a male donor with ankylosing spondylitis.

This clonotype was picked up a small number of times. This chain joins TRBV5-1 and TRBJ1-1; weak D call: TRBD1 (5 bases). Trimming pared 0 bases from V and 5 bases from J, leaving 11 bases between. CDR1 SGHRS and CDR2 YFSETQ come from the germline V gene. The CDR3 is 14 residues long. The CDR3, as DNA: TGCGCCAGCAGCTTGGAGGGAGAGGGGACTGAAGCTTTCTTT. It translates to CASSLEGEGTEAFF.

V and J are TRBV4-3 and TRBJ1-2, with 9 bases identical to TRBD1. CDR1 LGHNA and CDR2 YSLEER come from the germline V gene. V gave up 3 bases and J gave up 5 bases; unmatched junction bases: 4. This CDR3 contains 14 residues. The DNA for the CDR3 is TGCGCCAGCAGCCACGACAGGGGGGCTTATGGCTACACCTTC. Encoded protein: CASSHDRGAYGYTF.

This clonotype was seen a few times. The chain has TRBV20-1 and TRBJ2-1; 10 bases fit TRBD2. Germline V lookup: CDR1 DFQATT, CDR2 SNEGSKA (reference sequence). The CDR3 has 17 residues. The ends lost 0 bases at V and 1 base at J; junction bases unmatched: 6. The CDR3 reads CSARDQTSGFSYNEQFF. As DNA, the CDR3 is TGCAGTGCTAGAGATCAGACTAGCGGGTTTTCCTACAATGAGCAGTTCTTC.

The sample holds a few counts of this clonotype. The V call is TRBV5-1, the J call TRBJ1-5; no clear D. The V end lost 3 bases, the J end lost 4 bases, and 14 bases lay between the germline ends. The CDR3 has 15 amino acids. Germline CDR1 SGHRS, CDR2 YFSETQ. For the CDR3, the DNA is TGCGCCAGCAGCTATGGGTTTGGAGGAAATCAGCCCCAGCATTTT. It specifies CASSYGFGGNQPQHF.

This clonotype was detected many times. The chain links TRBV7-9 to TRBJ1-2; perhaps TRBD1 as D (5 bases). Germline V gene lookup returns CDR1 SEHNR and CDR2 FQNEAQ (reference sequence). The CDR3 totals 15 residues. Trimming removed 5 bases from V and 3 bases from J, with 16 bases in between. The CDR3: CASSPARGADYGYTF. Written as DNA, the CDR3 is TGTGCCAGCAGCCCAGCTCGGGGCGCAGACTATGGCTACACCTTC.

A few counts support this clonotype. The V gene is TRBV7-9, the J gene TRBJ2-7, with D perhaps matching TRBD1 or TRBD2 (5 bases each). The CDR3 runs 17 residues. Trimming removed 5 bases from V and 0 bases from J, with 20 bases in between. Germline CDR1 reads SEHNR; CDR2 reads FQNEAQ (reference sequence). The chain's CDR3 is CASSPLSGPRSSYEQYF. The CDR3 nucleotides read TGTGCCAGCAGCCCCTTATCGGGACCGCGAAGCTCCTACGAGCAGTACTTC.

The J gene is TRBJ1-1, the V gene TRBV5-4, with D possibly being TRBD1 (6 bases). The CDR3 runs 13 residues. Germline loops: CDR1 SGHNT, CDR2 YYREEE (reference sequence). The V end was cut by 4 bases, the J end by 0 bases, with 7 bases between. The CDR3 DNA follows: TGTGCCAGCAGCGACAGGATGAACACTGAAGCTTTCTTT. Encoded protein: CASSDRMNTEAFF.

This clonotype was recorded many times. The V and J genes are TRBV9 and TRBJ1-1; 9 bases are shared with TRBD1. The V segment lost 4 bases and the J segment 11 bases; nucleotides outside the gene matches: 9. CDR1 is SGDLS, CDR2 YYNGEE, per germline. There are 13 residues in the CDR3. The CDR3 coding sequence is TGTGCCAGCAGCCCGCTGTGGGACAGGGTTGCTTTCTTT. Encoded protein: CASSPLWDRVAFF.

The rearrangement joins TRBV20-1 to TRBJ1-5; 8 bases agree with TRBD1. CDR1 is DFQATT and CDR2 is SNEGSKA in the germline V gene (reference sequence). The CDR3 has 15 residues. The V gene end was trimmed by 0 bases and the J gene end by 6 bases; junction bases not matched to a gene: 7. This chain's CDR3 is CSARDRDRYFQPQHF. DNA for the CDR3: TGCAGTGCTAGAGACCGGGACAGGTATTTTCAGCCCCAGCATTTT.

The rearrangement uses TRBV9 and TRBJ1-5; no definite D call. Trimming cost V 0 bases and J 5 bases, with 6 bases left between them. Germline V gene sequence: CDR1 SGDLS, CDR2 YYNGEE. The CDR3 totals 13 residues. The CDR3 sequence is CASSVDIYQPQHF. CDR3 sequence (DNA): TGTGCCAGCAGCGTAGACATCTATCAGCCCCAGCATTTT.

This clonotype was detected a few times. This rearrangement joins TRBV27 to TRBJ2-7; TRBD1 agrees at 8 bases. V shed 6 bases and J 1 base; nucleotides not matched to a gene: 8. The CDR3 totals 15 residues. Germline CDR1 is MNHEY and CDR2 is SMNVEV (reference sequence). This chain's CDR3 is CASSPGQGISYEQYF. The CDR3 nucleotides read TGTGCCAGCAGCCCTGGACAGGGAATTTCCTACGAGCAGTACTTC.

This rearrangement joins TRBV7-6 to TRBJ1-6, with no clear D. Per the germline V gene, CDR1 is SGHVS and CDR2 is FNYEAQ. CDR3 length: 14 residues. The ends were cut back, 5 bases at V and 10 bases at J, with 15 bases in the middle. The CDR3 sequence is CASSKTQSRSPLHF. CDR3 sequence (DNA): TGTGCCAGCAGCAAGACCCAATCGAGGTCACCCCTCCACTTT. Looking up the rest from reference TRBV7-6 and TRBJ1-6 gives the full variable domain: GAGVSQSPRYKVTKRGQDVALRCDPISGHVSLYWYRQALGQGPEFLTYFNYEAQQDKSGLPNDRFSAERPEGSISTLTIQRTEQRDSAMYRCASSKTQSRSPLHFGNGTRLTVT.

In its sample, this clonotype was seen a few times. The chain links TRBV20-1 to TRBJ2-4, with 8 nucleotides matching TRBD1. The CDR3 has 13 residues. J was trimmed by 8 bases and V by 4 bases; bases with no gene match: 7. Per the germline V gene, CDR1 is DFQATT and CDR2 is SNEGSKA (reference sequence). The CDR3 DNA follows: TGCAGTGCTATCCGGCAGGGGGCGGACATTCAGTACTTC. Encoded protein: CSAIRQGADIQYF.

This rearrangement joins TRBV10-3 to TRBJ2-1; weak D call: TRBD2 (5 bases). CDR1 and CDR2 (germline): ENHRY, SYGVKD. V was pared by 4 bases and J by 7 bases, with 20 bases between. The CDR3 loop spans 16 amino acids. The CDR3 is CAISAAASTLDNEQFF. Written as DNA, the CDR3 is TGTGCCATCAGTGCCGCGGCTAGCACGCTAGATAATGAGCAGTTCTTC.

The chain employs TRBV24-1 and TRBJ2-3; no clear D. Germline V CDR1 and CDR2: KGHDR, SFDVKD. CDR3 length equals 15 residues. V dropped 0 bases and J dropped 2 bases, with 8 bases sitting between them. CDR3: CATSDLGQDTDTQYF. Written as DNA, the CDR3 is TGTGCCACCAGTGATTTGGGGCAGGACACAGATACGCAGTATTTT.

The genes are TRBV5-4 and TRBJ2-5, with TRBD1 matching 10 bases. J lost 4 bases, V lost 0 bases, and 9 bases had no gene match. The CDR3 is 17 residues long. Germline CDR1 and CDR2: SGHNT and YYREEE (reference sequence). CDR3 sequence (DNA): TGTGCCAGCAGCTTGGCAAGTACGCGGACAGGGGGAGAGACCCAGTACTTC. Residues: CASSLASTRTGGETQYF.

This clonotype occurred a few times. The J gene is TRBJ1-2, the V gene TRBV7-9; D gene uncertain. Looked up from germline, CDR1 is SEHNR and CDR2 is FQNEAQ (reference sequence). The CDR3 sequence is 15 residues long. V gave up 2 bases and J gave up 1 base, with 11 bases separating them. CDR3 sequence reads: CASSLNLGFNYGYTF. The CDR3 bases are TGTGCCAGCAGCTTAAACCTAGGGTTTAACTATGGCTACACCTTC.

This clonotype came up a few times. This chain uses TRBV6-5 with TRBJ1-6; D not certain. V lost 0 bases to trimming and J lost 4 bases, with 10 bases between them. From germline, CDR1 is MNHEY and CDR2 SVGAGI. The CDR3 is made up of 16 amino acids. The CDR3 loop is CASSYSRGGYNSPLHF. The CDR3 DNA reads TGTGCCAGCAGTTACTCCCGGGGTGGTTATAATTCACCCCTCCACTTT.

This clonotype has a handful of counts. The V and J genes are TRBV20-1 and TRBJ2-4; D is perhaps TRBD2 (5 bases). The germline V gene encodes CDR1 DFQATT and CDR2 SNEGSKA (reference sequence). This CDR3 contains 14 residues. Trimming cost V 2 bases and J 7 bases, with 15 bases left between them. The CDR3 region has the DNA TGCAGTGCTAGACCGGACGGACTCAGGAACATTCAGTACTTC. Amino acids: CSARPDGLRNIQYF.

This clonotype was recorded a few times. This rearrangement joins TRBV20-1 to TRBJ2-7; TRBD1 agrees at 10 bases. Germline CDR1 and CDR2: DFQATT and SNEGSKA (reference sequence). Unmatched junction bases numbered 8, after V lost 6 bases and J lost 3 bases. The CDR3 covers 14 residues. The CDR3 is CSASGGQGIYEQYF. The DNA of the CDR3 is TGCAGTGCCAGTGGGGGACAGGGGATCTACGAGCAGTACTTC.

In this sample, this clonotype turned up a few times. The chain recombines TRBV6-2 or TRBV6-3 with TRBJ1-2; D is uncertain. The CDR3 spans 14 residues. The V end lost 2 bases, the J end lost 5 bases, and 12 bases lay between the germline ends. Germline CDR1 reads MNHEY; CDR2 reads SVGEGT. The CDR3 sequence is CASSYPGTWYGYTF. CDR3 nucleotide sequence: TGTGCCAGCAGTTACCCGGGCACCTGGTATGGCTACACCTTC.

This clonotype was recorded a few times. V and J are TRBV12-3 or TRBV12-4 and TRBJ1-1; D gene unclear. V lost 3 bases to trimming and J lost 5 bases, with 10 bases between them. The CDR3 length is 13 residues. The CDR3 DNA reads as TGTGCCAGCAGTTTTGAGAGAGGGACTGAAGCTTTCTTT. It is translated as CASSFERGTEAFF.

The genes are TRBV20-1 and TRBJ2-1; 11 bases map to TRBD2. The germline V gene encodes CDR1 DFQATT and CDR2 SNEGSKA (reference sequence). CDR3 size: 21 residues. V trimming: 0 bases; J trimming: 4 bases; junction bases outside the gene matches: 20. The chain's CDR3 is CSARDPYLLASGRSRYNEQFF. The CDR3 DNA follows: TGCAGTGCTAGAGACCCGTATCTGTTGGCTAGCGGGAGGTCTAGGTACAATGAGCAGTTCTTC.

This rearrangement joins TRBV5-5 to TRBJ1-5, with D perhaps TRBD1 (5 bases). This CDR3 comprises 15 residues. Trimming shortened V by 3 bases and J by 6 bases, and 16 bases separated the two germline ends. Looked up from germline, CDR1 is SGHKS and CDR2 is YYEKEE (reference sequence). This CDR3 is CASSSRVGAGQPQHF. Written as DNA, the CDR3 is TGTGCCAGCAGCTCCCGGGTAGGGGCCGGTCAGCCCCAGCATTTT.

The rearrangement uses TRBV18 and TRBJ2-7, with 9 positions matching TRBD1. CDR1 is KGHSH, CDR2 LQKENI, per germline. The V gene end was trimmed by 2 bases and the J gene end by 5 bases; junction bases not matched to a gene: 4. This CDR3 has 14 residues. The CDR3 bases are TGTGCCAGCTCACCAGACAGGGGGAAACACGAGCAGTACTTC. Protein: CASSPDRGKHEQYF.

This clonotype was counted between two and nine times. J is TRBJ1-6 and V is TRBV25-1; no definite D call. The CDR3 loop spans 16 amino acids. The germline V gene has CDR1 MGHDK and CDR2 SYGVNS. Trimming pared 5 bases from V and 6 bases from J, leaving 17 bases between. Written as DNA, the CDR3 is TGTGCCAGCAGTCCTTCCTTTGGGTTTAGTAATTCACCCCTCCACTTT. Protein: CASSPSFGFSNSPLHF.

The table lists this clonotype with a few counts. The chain couples TRBV6-2 or TRBV6-3 to TRBJ2-7; 8 nucleotides align to TRBD1. This CDR3 is 11 amino acids long. Trimming removed 5 bases from V and 11 bases from J; junction bases left unmatched: 5. Looked up from germline, CDR1 is MNHEY and CDR2 is SVGEGT. CDR3 amino acids: CASSDQGQEYF. In DNA, the CDR3 is TGTGCCAGCAGTGATCAGGGACAGGAGTACTTC.